This T cell receptor beta chain was obtained from a study of CD8+CD57+ T cells in acquired aplastic anemia. Across the whole study: Average DNA yield from sorted CD4+ and CD8+ cells was around 3.2 ug.

In regard to this clonotype: The target antigen is unknown.

Germline CDR1 is SGHRS and CDR2 is YFSETQ. V was cut by 4 bases and J by 7 bases, with 21 bases left in between. The CDR3 length is 15 residues. Study-wide results and limits: Overlap between patients and controls comprised about 30 CD8+ CDR3 sequences. CD8+ Simpson's diversity in patients was not significantly different from that in controls.

TCR beta VDJ and CDR3 profiles were obtained from a genomic DNA template. MiXCR, run by TCRdb on the reads, gives a single entry per CDR3 protein. Found here are some 200,000 distinct CDR3 sequences, roughly 45% of them singletons; the top ten hold 15% to 20%. It was patients with CD8+CD57+ cell expansion by flow cytometry who were chosen for sequencing. The specimen sequenced was sorted CD4+, CD8+, or CD8+CD57+ T cells (not recorded which) from PBMCs. This TCR was sampled from a human donor with aplastic anemia. This chain links TRBV5-1 with TRBJ2-7; D tentatively fits TRBD1 or TRBD2 (5 bases each). CDR3 bases: TGCGCCAGCAGCCACAGGACTGGTACTACGTTAGAGCAGTACTTC. This gives the protein CASSHRTGTTLEQYF.